Each of the 18 T cell receptor beta chains below was sequenced from the same sample in a study of blood T cells in healthy people across ages. Using a J-beta primer mix together with a sample-barcoded 5' primer, a second PCR was run for roughly 6 to 11 cycles. TCRdb re-called the 5' RACE reads with MiXCR, one entry per CDR3 protein. The data show about a million distinct CDR3 sequences, with roughly two fifths seen just once and about an eighth held by the top ten. The source material was blood. The receptor source for this set is a man aged 18 to 35 in good health.

This chain connects TRBV5-1 to TRBJ1-2; D is perhaps TRBD1 (6 bases). The CDR3 is 16 residues long. CDR1 is SGHRS, CDR2 YFSETQ, per germline. Trimming removed 0 bases at V and 7 bases at J, with 19 bases between. The DNA for the CDR3 is TGCGCCAGCAGCTTGGGTATCTCTGGACAGTCTGCTGGCTACACCTTC. It specifies CASSLGISGQSAGYTF.

This CDR3 reads CSASISGALLDEQYF. In DNA, the CDR3 is TGCAGTGCTAGTATCAGCGGGGCCCTTCTTGATGAGCAGTACTTC. The chain has TRBV20-1 and TRBJ2-4; 7 nucleotides line up with TRBD2. V dropped 3 bases and J dropped 13; count of bases not matched to a gene: 18. The germline V gene encodes CDR1 DFQATT and CDR2 SNEGSKA (reference sequence). The CDR3 covers 15 residues.

DNA of the CDR3: TGTGCCAGCAGCTTCGAGCGGGGGGGCATGGAGACCCAGTACTTC. Protein sequence: CASSFERGGMETQYF. The V gene is TRBV7-2, the J gene TRBJ2-5; 10 bases match TRBD2. Germline CDR1 and CDR2: SGHTA and FQGNSA. This CDR3 contains 15 residues. Unmatched junction bases numbered 6, after V lost 3 bases and J lost 5 bases. Full variable domain (outside the CDR3, taken from reference TRBV7-2 and TRBJ2-5): GAGVSQSPSNKVTEKGKDVELRCDPISGHTALYWYRQSLGQGLEFLIYFQGNSAPDKSGLPSDRFSAERTGGSVSTLTIQRTQQEDSAVYLCASSFERGGMETQYFGPGTRLLVL.

The rearrangement joins TRBV12-3 or TRBV12-4 to TRBJ2-7, with D uncertain. The CDR3 sequence is 15 residues long. V was trimmed by 6 bases and J by 7 bases, leaving 22 bases between them. The CDR3 sequence: CASSPEMVTYNEQYF. The DNA for the CDR3 is TGTGCCAGCAGCCCCGAGATGGTGACGTACAATGAGCAGTACTTC.

The chain uses TRBV9 and TRBJ1-1; 9 bases are a match to TRBD1. Per the germline V gene, CDR1 is SGDLS and CDR2 is YYNGEE. Trimming took 4 bases from V and 5 from J; bases not matched to a gene: 9. This CDR3 is 15 amino acids long. DNA for the CDR3: TGTGCCAGCAGCTCTCAGGGACAGGGTTTTACTGAAGCTTTCTTT. This sequence encodes CASSSQGQGFTEAFF.

This rearrangement joins TRBV11-2 to TRBJ2-2; 9 bases fit TRBD2. Germline-derived CDR1 and CDR2 are SGHAT and FQNNGV. This CDR3 comprises 19 residues. The V and J ends lost 5 bases and 0 bases, in that order; junction bases with no gene match: 13. Here the CDR3 DNA reads TGTGCCAGCAGCCGTCGTGGGCTAGCGGGGAGCCCGAACACCGGGGAGCTGTTTTTT. Translation gives CASSRRGLAGSPNTGELFF.

V usage is TRBV9 and J usage is TRBJ2-5, with D possibly being TRBD2 (5 bases). This CDR3 has 15 residues. Germline V CDR1 and CDR2: SGDLS, YYNGEE. V was pared by 2 bases and J by 11 bases, with 22 bases between. This CDR3 reads CASSVGGLSYNEQYF. The CDR3 bases are TGTGCCAGCAGCGTTGGCGGGTTATCCTACAATGAGCAGTACTTC.

The V and J genes are TRBV6-2 or TRBV6-3 and TRBJ2-3; unclear D gene. Trimming stripped 2 bases from V and 6 bases from J, with 12 bases between. The CDR3 runs 14 residues. Germline V lookup: CDR1 MNHEY, CDR2 SVGEGT. CDR3 DNA: TGTGCCAGCAGTTACGGCACCGCCTCGGATACGCAGTATTTT. It yields the protein CASSYGTASDTQYF.

J is TRBJ1-2 and V is TRBV25-1; D possibly corresponds to TRBD1 (5 bases). Germline CDR1 MGHDK, CDR2 SYGVNS. V was pared by 3 bases and J by 8 bases, with 16 bases between. The CDR3 spans 14 residues. CDR3 DNA sequence: TGTGCCAGCAGTGAGGGACTCTTAAACTGGGGCTACACCTTC. Its protein product is CASSEGLLNWGYTF.

The genes are TRBV7-9 and TRBJ2-7, with D possibly being TRBD1 or TRBD2 (5 bases each). V was cut by 3 bases and J by 3 bases, with 12 bases left in between. CDR1 SEHNR and CDR2 FQNEAQ come from the germline V gene (reference sequence). There are 14 residues in the CDR3. The CDR3 coding sequence is TGTGCCAGCAGCTTGACCGGGGCTTACTACGAGCAGTACTTC. It encodes CASSLTGAYYEQYF.

As concerns this clonotype: A junction end diverges from the germline sequence, so it may reflect a read error. This chain joins TRBV7-2 and TRBJ2-1, with 7 bases aligning to TRBD1. The CDR3 consists of 16 residues. Germline V CDR1 and CDR2: SGHTA, FQGNSA. The DNA of the CDR3 is TGCGCCAGCAGCCAAGCCAGGGGGTCCTCCTACAATGAGCAGTTCTTC. Translated, it gives CASSQARGSSYNEQFF.

This clonotype turned up a few times. The gene calls are TRBV7-9 and TRBJ2-7; the D is unclear. From germline, CDR1 is SEHNR and CDR2 FQNEAQ (reference sequence). Trimming left V 3 bases short and J 7 bases short, with 7 bases between. This CDR3 comprises 11 residues. The CDR3 bases are TGTGCCAGCAGCTTCCCCGATGAGCAGTACTTC. Protein: CASSFPDEQYF. The complete variable domain, with remaining parts taken from reference TRBV7-9 and TRBJ2-7, reads DTGVSQNPRHKITKRGQNVTFRCDPISEHNRLYWYRQTLGQGPEFLTYFQNEAQLEKSRLLSDRFSAERPKGSFSTLEIQRTEQGDSAMYLCASSFPDEQYFGPGTRLTVT.

A few counts support this clonotype. The chain couples TRBV27 to TRBJ1-2; D gene ambiguous. This CDR3 is 14 amino acids long. Germline V gene data show CDR1 as MNHEY and CDR2 as SMNVEV (reference sequence). V was trimmed by 5 bases and J by 7 bases, leaving 17 bases between them. CDR3 in amino acids: CASSPDGRARGYTF. In DNA form, the CDR3 reads TGTGCCAGCAGTCCCGACGGGCGCGCTCGTGGCTACACCTTC.

A single count supports this clonotype. The chain recombines TRBV7-2 with TRBJ1-2; D ambiguous. The length of the CDR3 is 17 residues. V lost 5 bases to trimming and J lost 4 bases, with 23 bases between them. Germline V gene lookup returns CDR1 SGHTA and CDR2 FQGNSA. CDR3 nucleotides: TGTGCCAGCAGCCCCCCCCAAGGGAGACGGATCACCTATGGCTACACCTTC. This translates into CASSPPQGRRITYGYTF.

The chain couples TRBV5-1 to TRBJ2-5; D ambiguous. Looked up from germline, CDR1 is SGHRS and CDR2 is YFSETQ. Trimming cost V 3 bases and J 5 bases, with 14 bases left between them. The CDR3 runs to 14 residues. This CDR3 reads CASSSLSVGETQYF. For the CDR3, the DNA is TGCGCCAGCAGCTCCCTTTCGGTGGGGGAGACCCAGTACTTC.

This clonotype has more than one count but fewer than ten. This chain connects TRBV27 to TRBJ2-3; D is perhaps TRBD1 (5 bases). V lost 4 bases and J 2 bases, leaving 13 bases between the germline ends. This CDR3 has 15 residues. CDR1 is MNHEY and CDR2 is SMNVEV in the germline V gene (reference sequence). The CDR3 DNA is TGTGCCAGCAGTTCAGCCGGCAGGGCCACAGATACGCAGTATTTT. Translating gives CASSSAGRATDTQYF.

This clonotype was picked up many times. The rearrangement joins TRBV15 to TRBJ1-2, with D uncertain. The CDR3 extends over 12 amino acids. Germline V CDR1 and CDR2: LNHNV, YYDKDF (reference sequence). V lost 0 bases and J 7 bases, leaving 6 bases between the germline ends. The CDR3 DNA reads as TGTGCCACCAGCAGAGATCAACCTGGCTACACCTTC. Translating it yields CATSRDQPGYTF.

The genes are TRBV12-3 or TRBV12-4 and TRBJ2-7; D is undetermined. Trimming left V 4 bases short and J 2 bases short, with 12 bases between. The CDR3 length is 14 residues. The chain's CDR3 is CASSSDIPTYEQYF. The CDR3 coding sequence is TGTGCCAGCAGTTCAGATATACCAACCTACGAGCAGTACTTC.